This T cell receptor beta chain was obtained from a study of CD8 T cells in ankylosing spondylitis. Regarding the study as a whole: Earlier work had already found some motif variants in reactive arthritis synovial fluid and blood. A CD8+ phenotype characterized the disease-linked clones, which were relatively rare in peripheral blood. In ankylosing spondylitis blood, a motif of fewer than 10 highly homologous TCR beta variants appeared characteristic.

The CDR3 consists of 12 residues. The V gene lost 5 bases and the J gene lost 5 bases, with 7 bases spanning the gap. Germline values: CDR1 MGHDK, CDR2 SYGVNS. In its sample, this clonotype was seen many times. Its antigen is undetermined. Making the TCR beta libraries involved quantitative 5'-RACE with molecular barcodes. TCRdb recomputed calls from the 5' RACE reads with MiXCR, one row per CDR3 protein. The table has fewer than 200,000 distinct CDR3 sequences, roughly 10% seen once. The chain has TRBV25-1 and TRBJ2-4, with D tentatively TRBD1 or TRBD2 (5 bases each). Sequenced sample: blood, either unsorted or a sorted T cell fraction (not recorded which). The TCR comes from a female donor with ankylosing spondylitis or in good health (not recorded which). The CDR3 spells CASSQGQNIQYF. CDR3 bases: TGTGCCAGCAGTCAGGGACAAAACATTCAGTACTTC.